The clone carrying this TCR beta chain was recorded a few times. Antigen unknown. For TCR beta, libraries came from quantitative 5'-RACE with molecular barcodes. TCRdb reanalysed the 5' RACE reads using MiXCR and keeps one entry per CDR3 protein. There are some 840,000 distinct CDR3 sequences in the sample; approximately 10% occur only once, and 0.51% lies in the top ten. The germline V gene encodes CDR1 DFQATT and CDR2 SNEGSKA (reference sequence). The CDR3 spans 14 residues. The V gene end was trimmed by 4 bases and the J gene end by 7 bases; junction bases not matched to a gene: 12. This sample is drawn from a study of CD8 T cells in ankylosing spondylitis. The study's findings and limits: Eight highly homologous variants formed a TCR beta motif that appeared characteristic of ankylosing spondylitis blood. It was reported that disease-linked clones were significantly enriched in matched ankylosing spondylitis synovial fluid. As for the disease-linked clones, they showed a CD8+ phenotype and occurred at relatively low frequencies in peripheral blood.

Specimen: blood, either unsorted or a sorted T cell fraction (not recorded which). The chain links TRBV20-1 to TRBJ1-2, with TRBD1 matching 7 bases. The TCR sequence derives from a male donor with ankylosing spondylitis. CDR3 DNA: TGCAGTGCTACTCCCGGAGGGGGCGATCGTGGCTACACCTTC. It codes for CSATPGGGDRGYTF.